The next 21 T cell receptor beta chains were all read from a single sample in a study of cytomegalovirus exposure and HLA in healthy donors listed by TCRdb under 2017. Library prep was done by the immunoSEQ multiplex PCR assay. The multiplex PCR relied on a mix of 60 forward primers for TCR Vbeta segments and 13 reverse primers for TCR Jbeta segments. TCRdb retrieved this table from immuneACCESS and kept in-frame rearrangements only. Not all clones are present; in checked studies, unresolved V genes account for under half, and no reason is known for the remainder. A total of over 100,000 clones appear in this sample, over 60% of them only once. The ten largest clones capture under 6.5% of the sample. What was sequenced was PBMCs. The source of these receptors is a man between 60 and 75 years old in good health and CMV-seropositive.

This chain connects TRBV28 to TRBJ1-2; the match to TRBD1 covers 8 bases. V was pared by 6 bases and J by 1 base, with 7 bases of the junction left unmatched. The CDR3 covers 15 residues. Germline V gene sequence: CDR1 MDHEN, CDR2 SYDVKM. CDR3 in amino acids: CASRPQGGYNYGYTF. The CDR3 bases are TGTGCCAGCAGACCACAGGGGGGATATAACTATGGCTACACCTTC.

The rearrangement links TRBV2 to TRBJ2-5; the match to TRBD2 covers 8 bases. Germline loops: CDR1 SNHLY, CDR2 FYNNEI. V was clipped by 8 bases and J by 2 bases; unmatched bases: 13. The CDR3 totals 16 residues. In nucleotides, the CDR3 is TGTGCCAGCGGACGGGGGGCGGGGGGCCGGCAAGAGACCCAGTACTTC. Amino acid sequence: CASGRGAGGRQETQYF.

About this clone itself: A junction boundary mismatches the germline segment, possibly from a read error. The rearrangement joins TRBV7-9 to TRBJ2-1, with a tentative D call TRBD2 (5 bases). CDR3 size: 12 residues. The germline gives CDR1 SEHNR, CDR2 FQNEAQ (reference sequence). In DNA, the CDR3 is TGTTCCAGCAGCTTGAAGAGCGGTGAGCAGTTCTTC. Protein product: CSSSLKSGEQFF.

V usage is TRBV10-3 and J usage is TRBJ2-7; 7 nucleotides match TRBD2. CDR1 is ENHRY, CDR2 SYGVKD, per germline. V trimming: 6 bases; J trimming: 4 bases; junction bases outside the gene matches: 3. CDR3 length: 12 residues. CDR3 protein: CAIRGEGYEQYF. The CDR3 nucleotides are TGTGCCATCAGGGGGGAGGGGTACGAGCAGTACTTC.

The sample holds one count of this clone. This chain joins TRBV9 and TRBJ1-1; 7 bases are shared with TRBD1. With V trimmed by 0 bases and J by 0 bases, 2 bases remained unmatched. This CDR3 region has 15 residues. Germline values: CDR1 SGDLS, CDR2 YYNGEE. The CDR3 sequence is CASSVGGQLNTEAFF. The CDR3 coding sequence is TGTGCCAGCAGCGTAGGGGGACAGCTGAACACTGAAGCTTTCTTT.

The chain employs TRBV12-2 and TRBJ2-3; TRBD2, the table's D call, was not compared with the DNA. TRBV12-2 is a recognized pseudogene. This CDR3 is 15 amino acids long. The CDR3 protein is CASRFFERGGDTQYF. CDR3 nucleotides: TGTGCAAGTCGCTTTTTTGAGCGGGGGGGAGATACGCAGTATTTT.

DNA of the CDR3: TGTGCCAGCAGCTTAGACAGACCGGTCAGTAATGAAAAACTGTTTTTT. Its protein product is CASSLDRPVSNEKLFF. The chain combines TRBV7-2 with TRBJ1-4; no reliable D call. CDR3 length equals 16 residues. The V and J ends lost 1 base and 4 bases respectively, with 13 bases between them. From germline, CDR1 is SGHTA and CDR2 FQGNSA.

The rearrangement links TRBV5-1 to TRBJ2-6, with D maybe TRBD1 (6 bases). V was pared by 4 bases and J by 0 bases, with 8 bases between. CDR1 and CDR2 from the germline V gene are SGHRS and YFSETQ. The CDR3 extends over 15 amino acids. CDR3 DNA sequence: TGCGCCAGCAGCCGGACAGCCTCTGGGGCCAACGTCCTGACTTTC. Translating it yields CASSRTASGANVLTF.

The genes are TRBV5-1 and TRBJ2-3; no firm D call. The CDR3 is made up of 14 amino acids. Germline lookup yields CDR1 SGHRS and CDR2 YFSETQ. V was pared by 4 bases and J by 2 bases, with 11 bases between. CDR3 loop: CASSPKASTDTQYF. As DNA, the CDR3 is TGCGCCAGCAGCCCTAAAGCCTCCACAGATACGCAGTATTTT.

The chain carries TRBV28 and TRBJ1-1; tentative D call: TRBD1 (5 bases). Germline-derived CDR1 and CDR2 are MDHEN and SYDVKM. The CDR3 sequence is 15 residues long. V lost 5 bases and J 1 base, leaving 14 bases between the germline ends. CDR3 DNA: TGTGCCAGCAGTGGTAGGGGACTAGGGAACACTGAAGCTTTCTTT. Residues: CASSGRGLGNTEAFF. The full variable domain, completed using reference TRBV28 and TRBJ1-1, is DVKVTQSSRYLVKRTGEKVFLECVQDMDHENMFWYRQDPGLGLRLIYFSYDVKMKEKGDIPEGYSVSREKKERFSLILESASTNQTSMYLCASSGRGLGNTEAFFGQGTRLTVV.

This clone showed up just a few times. CDR3 DNA: TGTGCCAGCAGTTCCCCAACCGGGGGGGCCGTAGATACGCAGTATTTT. Encoded protein: CASSSPTGGAVDTQYF. J is TRBJ2-3 and V is TRBV28; 8 nucleotides align to TRBD2. V shed 4 bases, J shed 5 bases, and the junction held 11 bases outside the gene matches. The CDR3 runs 16 residues. Germline V gene lookup returns CDR1 MDHEN and CDR2 SYDVKM.

This chain's CDR3 is CASSQEGRHNYGYTF. In nucleotides, the CDR3 is TGCGCCAGCAGCCAAGAGGGGCGGCATAACTATGGCTACACCTTC. The chain employs TRBV4-1 and TRBJ1-2; D is perhaps TRBD1 (5 bases). Deletions cut 0 bases from V and 1 base from J, with 9 bases between. This CDR3 region has 15 residues. Germline assignment: CDR1 MGHRA and CDR2 YSYEKL.

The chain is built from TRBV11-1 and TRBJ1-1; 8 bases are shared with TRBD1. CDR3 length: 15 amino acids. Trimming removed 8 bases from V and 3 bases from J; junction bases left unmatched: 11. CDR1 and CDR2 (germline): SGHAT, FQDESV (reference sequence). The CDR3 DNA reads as TGTGCCAGCTTACGGACAGGGTCGATTGACACTGAAGCTTTCTTT. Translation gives CASLRTGSIDTEAFF.

As DNA, the CDR3 is TGCGCCAGCAGCTCCTCGGTCGGGGGGACTGGAAACACCATATATTTT. Translating it yields CASSSSVGGTGNTIYF. This sequence joins TRBV5-1 and TRBJ1-3, with TRBD1 as a possible D gene (5 bases). Trimming removed 3 bases at V and 2 bases at J, with 15 bases between. Germline V gene lookup returns CDR1 SGHRS and CDR2 YFSETQ. CDR3 size: 16 residues. The variable domain in full, with the rest retrieved from reference TRBV5-1 and TRBJ1-3, is KAGVTQTPRYLIKTRGQQVTLSCSPISGHRSVSWYQQTPGQGLQFLFEYFSETQRNKGNFPGRFSGRQFSNSRSEMNVSTLELGDSALYLCASSSSVGGTGNTIYFGEGSWLTVV.

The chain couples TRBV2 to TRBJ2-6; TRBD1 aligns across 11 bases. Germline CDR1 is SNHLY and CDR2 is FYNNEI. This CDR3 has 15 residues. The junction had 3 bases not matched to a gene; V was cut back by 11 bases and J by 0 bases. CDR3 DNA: TGTGCCGGGGGACAGGGGGGCTCTGGGGCCAACGTCCTGACTTTC. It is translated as CAGGQGGSGANVLTF.

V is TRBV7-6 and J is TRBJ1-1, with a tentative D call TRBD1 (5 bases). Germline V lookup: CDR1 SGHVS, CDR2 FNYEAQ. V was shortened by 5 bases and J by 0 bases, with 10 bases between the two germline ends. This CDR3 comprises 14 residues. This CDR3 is CASSPRAMNTEAFF. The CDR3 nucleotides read TGTGCCAGCAGCCCCAGGGCTATGAACACTGAAGCTTTCTTT.

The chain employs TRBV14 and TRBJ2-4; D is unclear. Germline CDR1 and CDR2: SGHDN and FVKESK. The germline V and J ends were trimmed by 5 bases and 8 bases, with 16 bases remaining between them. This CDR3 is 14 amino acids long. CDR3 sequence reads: CASSSTPRSDIQYF. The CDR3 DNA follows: TGTGCCAGCAGCTCGACTCCTAGGTCAGACATTCAGTACTTC.

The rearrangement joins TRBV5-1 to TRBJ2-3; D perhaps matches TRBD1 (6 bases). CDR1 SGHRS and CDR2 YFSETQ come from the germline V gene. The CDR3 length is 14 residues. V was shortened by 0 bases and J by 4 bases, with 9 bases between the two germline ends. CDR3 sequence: CASSLVAGADTQYF. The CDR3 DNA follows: TGCGCCAGCAGCTTGGTGGCAGGGGCAGATACGCAGTATTTT.

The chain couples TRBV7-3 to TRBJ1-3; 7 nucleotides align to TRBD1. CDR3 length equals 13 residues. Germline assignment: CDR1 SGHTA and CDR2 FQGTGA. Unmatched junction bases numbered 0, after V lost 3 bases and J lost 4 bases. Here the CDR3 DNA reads TGTGCCAGCAGCTTGGGACAGGGAAACACCATATATTTT. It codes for CASSLGQGNTIYF.

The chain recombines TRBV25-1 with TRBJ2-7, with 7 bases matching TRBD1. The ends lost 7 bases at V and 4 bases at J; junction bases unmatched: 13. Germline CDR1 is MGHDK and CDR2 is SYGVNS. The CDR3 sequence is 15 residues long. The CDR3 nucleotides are TGTGCCAGCACCATCGAGAGGGGGCGAGGATACGAGCAGTACTTC. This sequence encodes CASTIERGRGYEQYF.

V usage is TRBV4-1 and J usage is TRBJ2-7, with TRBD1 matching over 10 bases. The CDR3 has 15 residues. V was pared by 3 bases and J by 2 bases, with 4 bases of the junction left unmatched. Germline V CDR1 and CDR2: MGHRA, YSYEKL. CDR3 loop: CASSQADRGPYEQYF. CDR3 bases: TGCGCCAGCAGCCAGGCTGACAGGGGGCCCTACGAGCAGTACTTC.